The 20 T cell receptor beta chains below come from one sample, sequenced in a study of control samples from healthy donors and cancer patients. Clones were sequenced by immunoSEQ multiplex PCR, and TCRdb holds only the in-frame ones, with some missing. The table has roughly 55,000 clones, more than 90% seen once. Specimen: PBMCs. Source of these receptors: a man between 40 and 49 years old with colorectal cancer.

This rearrangement joins TRBV7-9 to TRBJ2-7, with D perhaps TRBD1 (5 bases). The CDR3 is made up of 14 amino acids. Germline V lookup: CDR1 SEHNR, CDR2 FQNEAQ (reference sequence). Trimming shortened V by 6 bases and J by 5 bases, and 17 bases separated the two germline ends. The CDR3 loop is CASRESKGPHEQYF. The CDR3 nucleotides read TGTGCCAGCAGGGAAAGTAAGGGGCCCCACGAGCAGTACTTC.

In its sample, this clone was seen once. This chain connects TRBV7-9 to TRBJ1-2; D unresolved. The length of the CDR3 is 11 residues. Germline V gene lookup returns CDR1 SEHNR and CDR2 FQNEAQ (reference sequence). Trimming cost V 4 bases and J 13 bases, with 13 bases left between them. The CDR3 spells CASSSAGPCTF. CDR3 in DNA: TGTGCCAGCAGCTCTGCAGGACCTTGCACCTTC. Full variable domain (outside the CDR3, taken from reference TRBV7-9 and TRBJ1-2): DTGVSQNPRHKITKRGQNVTFRCDPISEHNRLYWYRQTLGQGPEFLTYFQNEAQLEKSRLLSDRFSAERPKGSFSTLEIQRTEQGDSAMYLCASSSAGPCTFGSGTRLTVV.

This clone was seen just once. The chain couples TRBV5-1 to TRBJ2-2; 10 bases match TRBD1. The length of the CDR3 is 16 residues. The J segment lost 6 bases and the V segment lost 0 bases, leaving 5 bases of the junction unmatched. Germline CDR1 reads SGHRS; CDR2 reads YFSETQ. CDR3 in amino acids: CASSLEGQGLAGELFF. The DNA of the CDR3 is TGCGCCAGCAGCTTGGAGGGACAGGGGTTGGCCGGGGAGCTGTTTTTT.

This clone was found a few times. The J gene is TRBJ2-2, the V gene TRBV7-7, with D possibly matching TRBD1 (6 bases). Trimming shortened V by 5 bases and J by 6 bases, and 10 bases separated the two germline ends. The germline gives CDR1 SSHAT, CDR2 FNYEAQ (reference sequence). CDR3 length: 13 amino acids. The CDR3 spells CASSQGQPGELFF. CDR3 bases: TGTGCCAGCAGCCAAGGACAGCCCGGGGAGCTGTTTTTT. Variable domain in full (rest from reference TRBV7-7 and TRBJ2-2): GAGVSQSPRYKVTKRGQDVTLRCDPISSHATLYWYQQALGQGPEFLTYFNYEAQPDKSGLPSDRFSAERPEGSISTLTIQRTEQRDSAMYRCASSQGQPGELFFGEGSRLTVL.

The V call is TRBV7-6, the J call TRBJ2-5; 9 bases are shared with TRBD1. The CDR3 spans 18 residues. J gave up 4 bases and V 5 bases, and 17 bases lay outside the gene matches. CDR1 is SGHVS and CDR2 is FNYEAQ in the germline V gene. The CDR3 coding sequence is TGTGCCAGCAGCCAACTCACCGCGGGGGACAGGGATCGAGAGACCCAGTACTTC. Protein: CASSQLTAGDRDRETQYF. The full variable domain, completed using reference TRBV7-6 and TRBJ2-5, is GAGVSQSPRYKVTKRGQDVALRCDPISGHVSLYWYRQALGQGPEFLTYFNYEAQQDKSGLPNDRFSAERPEGSISTLTIQRTEQRDSAMYRCASSQLTAGDRDRETQYFGPGTRLLVL.

The chain employs TRBV30 and TRBJ2-7, with a possible D match to TRBD1 (6 bases). Germline CDR1 is GTSNPN and CDR2 is SVGIG (reference sequence). The V gene lost 3 bases and the J gene lost 0 bases, with 12 bases spanning the gap. CDR3 length: 14 amino acids. The CDR3 DNA reads TGTGCCTGGAGCGTAGGACAGACCTCCTACGAGCAGTACTTC. It specifies CAWSVGQTSYEQYF.

The gene calls are TRBV6-5 and TRBJ2-5; 8 positions match TRBD1. Germline CDR1 MNHEY, CDR2 SVGAGI. The V and J ends lost 6 bases and 4 bases, in that order; junction bases with no gene match: 7. This CDR3 contains 14 residues. CDR3 in DNA: TGTGCCAGCAGGGCAGGCGGACAGGGAGAGACCCAGTACTTC. This codes for CASRAGGQGETQYF.

This clone was recorded only once. CDR3 residues: CASSLALGNTDTQYF. Written as DNA, the CDR3 is TGCGCCAGCAGCTTGGCACTAGGTAACACAGATACGCAGTATTTT. The chain has TRBV5-1 and TRBJ2-3, with D possibly TRBD2 on 5 matching bases. Trimming pared 0 bases from V and 2 bases from J, leaving 10 bases between. The germline CDR1 and CDR2 sequences are SGHRS and YFSETQ. The CDR3 runs 15 residues.

The chain is built from TRBV18 and TRBJ2-3; a weak D match, TRBD2 (5 bases). The V gene's germline CDR1 is KGHSH and CDR2 LQKENI. V lost 4 bases and J 0 bases, leaving 11 bases between the germline ends. The CDR3 is 15 residues long. CDR3 sequence: CASSRDTSSTDTQYF. CDR3 DNA: TGTGCCAGCTCACGAGACACTAGTAGCACAGATACGCAGTATTTT. Variable domain in full (rest from reference TRBV18 and TRBJ2-3): NAGVMQNPRHLVRRRGQEARLRCSPMKGHSHVYWYRQLPEEGLKFMVYLQKENIIDESGMPKERFSAEFPKEGPSILRIQQVVRGDSAAYFCASSRDTSSTDTQYFGPGTRLTVL.

The chain combines TRBV5-4 with TRBJ2-7, with 9 positions matching TRBD1. The CDR3 has 13 amino acids. Losses at the gene ends were 7 bases for V and 6 bases for J; bases not matched to a gene: 8. CDR1 and CDR2 from the germline V gene are SGHNT and YYREEE (reference sequence). CDR3 nucleotides: TGTGCCAGCGGCCGGGACAGGGTACTCGAGCAGTACTTC. As protein: CASGRDRVLEQYF.

CDR3 nucleotides: TGCGCCAGCAGTGAGGTAGGCGAAGGGCGGTATTTT. This gives the protein CASSEVGEGRYF. The chain employs TRBV10-2 and TRBJ2-3; D not certain. CDR1 is WSHSY, CDR2 SAAADI, per germline. V was clipped by 2 bases and J by 14 bases, with 14 bases between them. The CDR3 sequence is 12 residues long.

The V gene is TRBV2, the J gene TRBJ1-5; D gene uncertain. Germline CDR1 SNHLY, CDR2 FYNNEI. The V end lost 6 bases, the J end lost 0 bases, and 12 bases lay between the germline ends. The CDR3 runs to 15 residues. DNA of the CDR3: TGTGCCAGCAGCGAGTCGGGGTATAGCAATCAGCCCCAGCATTTT. Residues: CASSESGYSNQPQHF.

The gene calls are TRBV29-1 and TRBJ2-7, with D unresolved. Deletions cut 0 bases from V and 3 bases from J, with 6 bases between. In germline, CDR1 is SQVTM, CDR2 ANQGSEA. The CDR3 runs 12 residues. This CDR3 reads CSVEEGNYEQYF. The CDR3 DNA reads as TGCAGCGTTGAAGAAGGCAACTACGAGCAGTACTTC.

The J gene is TRBJ1-1, the V gene TRBV6-5, with 10 positions matching TRBD1. Germline CDR1 MNHEY, CDR2 SVGAGI. The CDR3 totals 14 residues. The V and J ends lost 6 bases and 10 bases, in that order; junction bases with no gene match: 11. The CDR3 nucleotides are TGTGCCAGCAGCCTGGGACAGGGGAATTTCGCAGCTTTCTTT. It codes for CASSLGQGNFAAFF.

This rearrangement joins TRBV20-1 to TRBJ2-1, with a tentative D call TRBD2 (5 bases). This CDR3 comprises 11 residues. The V gene lost 3 bases and the J gene lost 13 bases, with 13 bases spanning the gap. Germline V gene sequence: CDR1 DFQATT, CDR2 SNEGSKA (reference sequence). The CDR3 sequence: CSARDGLIQFF. CDR3 nucleotide sequence: TGCAGTGCTAGGGACGGACTGATACAGTTCTTC.

A word on this clone: This sample also contains other DNA sequences that code for the same CDR3. The CDR3 sequence is CASSPDSSEQYF. The CDR3 region has the DNA TGTGCCAGCTCCCCGGACAGTTCCGAGCAGTACTTC. This chain links TRBV18 with TRBJ2-7; D is possibly TRBD1 (6 bases). The CDR3 runs 12 residues. V lost 6 bases, J lost 6 bases, and 12 bases lay in between. The V gene's germline CDR1 is KGHSH and CDR2 LQKENI.

The chain couples TRBV7-8 to TRBJ1-3; no clear D. This CDR3 contains 19 residues. Germline CDR1 SGHVS, CDR2 FQNEAQ. Trimming cost V 2 bases and J 0 bases, with 20 bases left between them. This CDR3 reads CASSLSPKTVVDSGNTIYF. CDR3 nucleotide sequence: TGTGCCAGCAGCTTAAGCCCTAAAACCGTGGTTGACTCTGGAAACACCATATATTTT.

The rearrangement uses TRBV3-1 (or the pseudogene TRBV3-2) and TRBJ2-1; 9 bases are shared with TRBD1. Looked up from germline, CDR1 is LGHDT and CDR2 is YNNKEL (reference sequence). V trimming: 0 bases; J trimming: 9 bases; junction bases outside the gene matches: 9. CDR3 length equals 16 residues. CDR3: CASSQEPADRGGEQFF. The CDR3 bases are TGTGCCAGCAGCCAAGAACCAGCGGACAGGGGAGGTGAGCAGTTCTTC.

The rearrangement joins TRBV29-1 to TRBJ1-5; TRBD1 matches 8 bases. V lost 2 bases, J lost 2 bases, and 5 bases stayed unmatched. In germline, CDR1 is SQVTM, CDR2 ANQGSEA. The CDR3 loop spans 15 amino acids. CDR3 amino acids: CSVEFRGRRNQPQHF. In DNA, the CDR3 is TGCAGCGTTGAATTCAGGGGGCGTCGCAATCAGCCCCAGCATTTT. The full variable domain, with the rest looked up from reference TRBV29-1 and TRBJ1-5, is SAVISQKPSRDICQRGTSLTIQCQVDSQVTMMFWYRQQPGQSLTLIATANQGSEATYESGFVIDKFPISRPNLTFSTLTVSNMSPEDSSIYLCSVEFRGRRNQPQHFGDGTRLSIL.

J is TRBJ1-2 and V is TRBV7-2; the D gene is possibly TRBD1 (5 bases). V dropped 5 bases and J dropped 5 bases, with 12 bases sitting between them. The V gene's germline CDR1 is SGHTA and CDR2 FQGNSA. This CDR3 has 13 residues. CDR3 sequence: CASSPGTSYGYTF. The CDR3 nucleotides read TGTGCCAGCAGCCCCGGGACTAGTTATGGCTACACCTTC. Looking up the rest from reference TRBV7-2 and TRBJ1-2 gives the full variable domain: GAGVSQSPSNKVTEKGKDVELRCDPISGHTALYWYRQSLGQGLEFLIYFQGNSAPDKSGLPSDRFSAERTGGSVSTLTIQRTQQEDSAVYLCASSPGTSYGYTFGSGTRLTVV.